The clone carrying this T cell receptor beta chain was counted many times. The antigen remains undetermined. This sample was taken from a study of T cells in Graves' hyperthyroidism and ophthalmopathy. The germline CDR1 and CDR2 sequences are SNHLY and FYNNEI. Losses at the gene ends were 10 bases for V and 5 bases for J; bases not matched to a gene: 9. CDR3 length: 13 amino acids. Patients showing uncontrolled infection, other autoimmune disease, pregnancy or lactation were ineligible. Study outcomes and limitations: A model built on 13 V-J features separated ophthalmopathy from stable hyperthyroidism. The model predicted ophthalmopathy a median roughly 6.3 months before onset.

Authors of the study amplified TCR beta CDR3 regions from RNA transcripts. The TCR CDR3 was amplified in a first-round RT-PCR using the HTBI primer set. Each CDR3 protein gets one entry after TCRdb re-called the multiplex PCR reads with MiXCR. The repertoire has over 300,000 distinct CDR3 sequences, around 13% of them found once; the top ten carry 30% to 40%. Input material: blood. V gene TRBV2 combines with J gene TRBJ1-1; 8 nucleotides match TRBD1. This sequence was found in a woman aged 40-49 years with Graves' ophthalmopathy. This chain's CDR3 is CAKTTGERTEAFF. Written as DNA, the CDR3 is TGTGCCAAAACGACAGGGGAGAGGACTGAAGCTTTCTTT. Together with reference TRBV2 and TRBJ1-1, the CDR3 gives the full variable domain: EPEVTQTPSHQVTQMGQEVILRCVPISNHLYFYWYRQILGQKVEFLVSFYNNEISEKSEIFDDQFSVERPDGSNFTLKIRSTKLEDSAMYFCAKTTGERTEAFFGQGTRLTVV.